This T cell receptor (beta chain) appears in the sequencing data of a study of beta chain features in type 1 diabetes. The V end lost 1 base, the J end lost 4 bases, and 8 bases lay between the germline ends. The germline V gene has CDR1 SGHTA and CDR2 FQGNSA. This CDR3 region has 13 residues. The entirety of the isolated RNA underwent reverse transcription, so expressed TCRB transcripts were sequenced. The repertoire was sequenced with immunoSEQ multiplex PCR; TCRdb's copy has only in-frame clones and lacks some. There are roughly 150,000 clones in the sample; roughly 8% occur only once, and 0.5% to 0.65% lies in the top ten. This clone was picked up a small number of times.

This clonotype was sampled from a man aged 18-30 years in good health. The chain couples TRBV7-2 to TRBJ2-7; no reliable D call. Sequencing was performed on central memory CD4+ T cells from blood. The chain's CDR3 is CASSLVLSYEQYF. The CDR3 DNA reads TGTGCCAGCAGCTTAGTTCTATCTTACGAGCAGTACTTC.